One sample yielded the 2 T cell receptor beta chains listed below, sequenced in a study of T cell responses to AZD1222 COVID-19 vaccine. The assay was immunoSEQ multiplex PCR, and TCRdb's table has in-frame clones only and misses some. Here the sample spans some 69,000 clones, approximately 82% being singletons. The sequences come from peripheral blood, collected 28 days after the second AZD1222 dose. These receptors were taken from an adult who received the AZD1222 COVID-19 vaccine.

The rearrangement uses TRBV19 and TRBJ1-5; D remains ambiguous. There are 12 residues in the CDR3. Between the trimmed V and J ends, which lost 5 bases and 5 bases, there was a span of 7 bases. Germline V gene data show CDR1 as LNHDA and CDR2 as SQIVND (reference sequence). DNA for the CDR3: TGTGCCAGTAGTCGGCGGGATCAGCCCCAGCATTTT. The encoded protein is CASSRRDQPQHF.

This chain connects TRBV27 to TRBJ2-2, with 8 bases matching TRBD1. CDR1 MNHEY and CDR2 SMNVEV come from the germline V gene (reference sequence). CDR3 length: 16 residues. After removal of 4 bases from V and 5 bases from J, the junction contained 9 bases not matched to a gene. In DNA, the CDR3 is TGTGCCAGCAGTTCCGTGACAGGGGAGCGTACCGGGGAGCTGTTTTTT. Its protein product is CASSSVTGERTGELFF.